The T cell receptor beta chain described here comes from a study of T cells in Graves' hyperthyroidism and ophthalmopathy. This clonotype has ten or more counts. The V end was cut by 4 bases, the J end by 0 bases, with 13 bases between. There are 15 residues in the CDR3. Germline assignment: CDR1 SGHDT and CDR2 YYEEEE. TCR beta CDR3 region amplification was performed from RNA transcripts. A first-round RT-PCR of the TCR CDR3 used the HTBI primer set. One entry per CDR3 protein, called by TCRdb with MiXCR from the multiplex PCR reads. The sample contains 250,000 to 300,000 distinct CDR3 sequences, roughly 13% of which appear only once.

This clonotype was obtained from a woman in her thirties or forties with Graves' hyperthyroidism. This chain links TRBV5-6 with TRBJ1-2; D might be TRBD1 (5 bases). Sequencing used blood. The CDR3 loop is CASSPGGPTNYGYTF. The CDR3, as DNA: TGTGCCAGCAGCCCCGGGGGTCCTACTAACTATGGCTACACCTTC.